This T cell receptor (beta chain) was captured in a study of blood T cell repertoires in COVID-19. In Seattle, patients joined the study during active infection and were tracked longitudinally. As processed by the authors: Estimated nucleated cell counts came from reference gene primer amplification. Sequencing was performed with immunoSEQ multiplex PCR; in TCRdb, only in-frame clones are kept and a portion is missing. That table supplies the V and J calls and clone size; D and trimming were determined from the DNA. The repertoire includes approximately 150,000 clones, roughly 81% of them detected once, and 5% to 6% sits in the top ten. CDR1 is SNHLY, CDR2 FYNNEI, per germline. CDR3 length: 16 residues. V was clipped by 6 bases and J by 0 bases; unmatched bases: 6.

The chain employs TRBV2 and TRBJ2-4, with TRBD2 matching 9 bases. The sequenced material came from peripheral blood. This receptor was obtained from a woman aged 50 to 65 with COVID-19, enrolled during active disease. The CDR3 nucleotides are TGTGCCAGCAGAGCGGGGGGAGGACTAGCCAAAAACATTCAGTACTTC. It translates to CASRAGGGLAKNIQYF.